Listed below are T cell receptor beta chains from one sample, sequenced in a study of T cell responses to AZD1222 COVID-19 vaccine. Clones were read by immunoSEQ multiplex PCR, and TCRdb kept only the in-frame ones, dropping some. The sample has about 200,000 clones; around 94% are singletons. Sequencing was performed on peripheral blood, taken on day 0 of AZD1222 vaccination. These receptors all come from an adult in good health. CDR3s include the opening cysteine and the closing phenylalanine or tryptophan. The D gene is left open where the match is weak. Rows give clone size only sometimes, using once, few, many, or a class for an expanded clone.

>-|TRBJ1-5|-|TRBV21-1
TGTGCCAGTTTTTTCTTAAGGTACGATCAGCCCCAGCATTTT
CASFFLRYDQPQHF
>TRBD2|TRBJ2-1|once|TRBV7-3
TGTGCCAGCAGCTTAGACGGGAGGAATGAGCAGTTCTTC
CASSLDGRNEQFF
>-|TRBJ2-7|-|TRBV5-6
TGTGCCAGCAGCTCCAAGGGACTCAGCTCCTACGAGCAGTACTTC
CASSSKGLSSYEQYF
>-|TRBJ1-5|once|TRBV30
TGTGCCTGGAGTGTACGGAGCAATCAGCCCCAGCATTTT
CAWSVRSNQPQHF
>TRBD2|TRBJ2-1|-|TRBV3-1/TRBV3-2
TGTGCCAGCAGCCAGACTAGCGGGGGGGTTGGTGAGCAGTTCTTC
CASSQTSGGVGEQFF
>-|TRBJ1-2|-|TRBV29-1
TGCAGCGTTGCGTCCGGAGGAAACTATGGCTACACCTTC
CSVASGGNYGYTF
>-|TRBJ1-4|-|TRBV6-5
TGTGCCAGCAGTTCACGAGGATTTTTGGGCGATGAAAAACTGTTTTTT
CASSSRGFLGDEKLFF
>-|TRBJ1-5|-|TRBV6-5
TGTGCCAGCAGACCCCCGAGCCTAGCAGAGCCCCAGCATTTT
CASRPPSLAEPQHF
>-|TRBJ1-6|-|TRBV19
TGTGCCAGTAGCACTACCGGGACACAAGGGGCACCCCTCCACTTT
CASSTTGTQGAPLHF
>-|TRBJ1-5|once|TRBV7-2
TGTGCCAGCAGCCTGCAACAGCAGGGCCAAGGCCAGCCCCAGCATTTT
CASSLQQQGQGQPQHF
>TRBD1|TRBJ1-1|-|TRBV7-9
TGTGCCAGCAGCGTACAGGGGGGCACTGAAGCTTTCTTT
CASSVQGGTEAFF
>TRBD1|TRBJ1-2|-|TRBV6-5
TGTGCCAGCACCGAAGGGGACAGGGGGAGAAGTGGCTACACCTTC
CASTEGDRGRSGYTF
>TRBD2|TRBJ2-3|-|TRBV7-3
TGTGCCAGCAGCCGAAACGGGGGGAACACAGATACGCAGTATTTT
CASSRNGGNTDTQYF
>TRBD2|TRBJ2-1|-|TRBV10-3
TGTGCCATCAGAGCGGGACTTCAGAGCTCCTACAATGAGCAGTTCTTC
CAIRAGLQSSYNEQFF
>-|TRBJ1-2|-|TRBV29-1
TGCAGCGTCGAGGGAGGCCATGGCTACACCTTC
CSVEGGHGYTF
>TRBD1|TRBJ1-2|-|TRBV19
TGTGCCAGTAGTATCGGCCCCGACAGGGGGGGAGGCTACACCTTC
CASSIGPDRGGGYTF
>-|TRBJ2-7|-|TRBV19
TGTGCCAGTAGTGGGGACAACTACGAGCAGTACTTC
CASSGDNYEQYF
>-|TRBJ2-5|-|TRBV10-3
TGTGCCATCAGTGGATTGGGAGAGACCCAGTACTTC
CAISGLGETQYF
>-|TRBJ1-5|-|TRBV7-9
TGTGCCAGCAGTCGAAGCCCGAAGCCCCAGCATTTT
CASSRSPKPQHF
>-|TRBJ1-1|-|TRBV18
TGTGCCAGCTCTCCACAACTCGGGGACAACACTGAAGCTTTCTTT
CASSPQLGDNTEAFF
>-|TRBJ1-2|-|TRBV7-9
TGTGCCAGCAGCCCTACGACAAATGGCTACACCTTC
CASSPTTNGYTF
>-|TRBJ1-4|-|TRBV5-6
TGTGCCAGCAGCCTCACGGGGAGGGCTTATGAAAAACTGTTTTTT
CASSLTGRAYEKLFF
>-|TRBJ1-5|-|TRBV7-6
TGTGCCAGCAGCTTAGGGGGCGACAGACGCAATCAGCCCCAGCATTTT
CASSLGGDRRNQPQHF
>TRBD1|TRBJ1-2|-|TRBV4-2
TGTGCCAGCAGCCAAGATATCGGGACAGGGTACTATGGCTACACCTTC
CASSQDIGTGYYGYTF
>TRBD1|TRBJ1-6|-|TRBV10-3
TGTGCCATCGGGACAGCCAATAATAATTCACCCCTCCACTTT
CAIGTANNNSPLHF
>-|TRBJ2-3|-|TRBV28
TGTGCCAGCAGGTCGGCAAACACAGATACGCAGTATTTT
CASRSANTDTQYF
>-|TRBJ2-7|-|TRBV23-1
TGCGCCAGCAGTCTCCCAGGGAGGCGGGGCAGCTCCTACGAGCAGTACTTC
CASSLPGRRGSSYEQYF
>-|TRBJ2-7|-|TRBV19
TGTGCCAGTAGCGATGGGAGCATTTCCTACGAGCAGTACTTC
CASSDGSISYEQYF
>-|TRBJ1-1|-|TRBV12-5
TGTGCTAGTGGTTTGGTCCCGGGACTGAACACTGAAGCTTTCTTT
CASGLVPGLNTEAFF
>TRBD1|TRBJ1-3|-|TRBV9
TGTGCCAGCAGCCCCTTGGACAGGGCTGTTGGAAACACCATATATTTT
CASSPLDRAVGNTIYF
>TRBD1|TRBJ1-2|-|TRBV7-3
TGTGCCAGCAGCCGAGACAGGGGGCTTGGCTACACCTTC
CASSRDRGLGYTF
>-|TRBJ1-4|-|TRBV15
TGTGCCACCAGCAGAGATAGGGTTTTGGGTAATGAAAAACTGTTTTTT
CATSRDRVLGNEKLFF
>-|TRBJ2-7|-|TRBV5-1
TGCGCCAGCAGCTTAGGGGGGGCCGAGCAGTACTTC
CASSLGGAEQYF
>-|TRBJ1-2|-|TRBV19
TGTGCCACCTCCCCAGACGGGGGGCCTTCCTATGGCTACACCTTC
CATSPDGGPSYGYTF
>-|TRBJ1-2|-|TRBV19
TGTGCCGGGAGGCAGGGGCCCGGTGGCTACACCTTC
CAGRQGPGGYTF
>-|TRBJ1-2|once|TRBV3-1/TRBV3-2
TGTGCCAGCAGCCAAGATTCGCCAGGAGTCTATGGCTACACCTTC
CASSQDSPGVYGYTF
>TRBD1|TRBJ1-5|-|TRBV19
TGTGCCAGTAGTACCAGACAGGGGGCGGCTAGCAATCAGCCCCAGCATTTT
CASSTRQGAASNQPQHF
>-|TRBJ1-6|-|TRBV3-1/TRBV3-2
TGTGCCAGCAGCCACTCGGGGGGGACGGATTCACCCCTCCACTTT
CASSHSGGTDSPLHF
>TRBD1|TRBJ2-1|-|TRBV29-1
TGCAGCGGCGGACAGGGTTCCTACAATGAGCAGTTCTTC
CSGGQGSYNEQFF
>-|TRBJ2-2|-|TRBV11-2
TGTGCCAGCAGCTTAGGAGTGGCCGGGGAGCTGTTTTTT
CASSLGVAGELFF
>TRBD1|TRBJ1-1|few|TRBV3-1/TRBV3-2
TGTGCCAGCAGCCAAAGAGGCCGGGACAGGGGGGGGAACACTGAAGCTTTCTTT
CASSQRGRDRGGNTEAFF
>-|TRBJ1-1|-|TRBV6-5
TGTGCCAGCGGGGCACCCGGGAACACTGAAGCTTTCTTT
CASGAPGNTEAFF